The 21 T cell receptor beta chains below come from one sample, sequenced in a study of blood T cells in healthy people across ages. For the second PCR, which ran for about 6 to 11 cycles, a sample-barcoded 5' primer and a J-beta primer mix were used. TCRdb reprocessed the 5' RACE reads with MiXCR, giving one entry per CDR3 protein. The table includes approximately 800,000 distinct CDR3 sequences, about three fifths detected once. Material: blood. Source of these receptors: a young man in good health.

The J gene is TRBJ2-7, the V gene TRBV20-1; weak D call: TRBD1 (6 bases). Trimming took 0 bases from V and 4 from J, leaving 31 bases between them. This CDR3 has 20 residues. Germline assignment: CDR1 DFQATT and CDR2 SNEGSKA (reference sequence). The CDR3 protein is CSARDLRGEEQGDWVYEQYF. CDR3 DNA sequence: TGCAGTGCTAGAGATCTTAGGGGTGAGGAACAGGGCGATTGGGTTTACGAGCAGTACTTC.

The chain combines TRBV28 with TRBJ2-7; 7 bases align to TRBD2. CDR3 length equals 12 residues. Germline CDR1 is MDHEN and CDR2 is SYDVKM. Trimming removed 10 bases from V and 7 bases from J; junction bases left unmatched: 10. The CDR3 loop is CATSGGPREQYF. The CDR3 nucleotides are TGTGCCACGTCGGGAGGTCCACGAGAGCAGTACTTC.

The chain uses TRBV20-1 and TRBJ1-1; 9 positions match TRBD1. The V and J ends lost 4 bases and 5 bases, in that order; junction bases with no gene match: 2. There are 12 residues in the CDR3. Per the germline V gene, CDR1 is DFQATT and CDR2 is SNEGSKA (reference sequence). The CDR3 spells CSATGQGTEAFF. CDR3 sequence (DNA): TGCAGTGCTACCGGACAGGGGACTGAAGCTTTCTTT.

This rearrangement joins TRBV6-5 to TRBJ1-6; TRBD1 might be the D (5 bases). Trimming removed 0 bases from V and 9 bases from J, with 12 bases in between. This CDR3 spans 15 amino acids. Germline loops: CDR1 MNHEY, CDR2 SVGAGI. The CDR3 sequence is CASSYSTGAGSPLHF. In nucleotides, the CDR3 is TGTGCCAGCAGTTACTCGACTGGGGCTGGTTCACCCCTCCACTTT.

This clonotype was counted once. The chain recombines TRBV7-2 with TRBJ2-3; possibly TRBD2 for D (6 bases). Germline V gene lookup returns CDR1 SGHTA and CDR2 FQGNSA. The CDR3 contains 15 residues. Trimming took off 2 bases at V and 1 base at J, with 10 bases between the two ends. The CDR3 sequence: CASSLPQRGTDTQYF. As DNA, the CDR3 is TGTGCCAGCAGCTTACCGCAGCGGGGCACAGATACGCAGTATTTT.

This clonotype was detected only a few times. In DNA form, the CDR3 reads TGTGCCAGCAGCCGGGACAGTATTCGGTCAAATGAGCAGTTCTTC. The encoded protein is CASSRDSIRSNEQFF. This chain links TRBV7-2 with TRBJ2-1; 7 bases match TRBD1. The CDR3 runs 15 residues. The V segment lost 5 bases and the J segment 7 bases; nucleotides outside the gene matches: 11. CDR1 SGHTA and CDR2 FQGNSA come from the germline V gene.

The J gene is TRBJ2-7, the V gene TRBV6-2 or TRBV6-3; 7 bases map to TRBD2. The germline gives CDR1 MNHEY, CDR2 SVGEGT. Losses at the gene ends were 8 bases for V and 2 bases for J; bases not matched to a gene: 6. The CDR3 spans 13 residues. As DNA, the CDR3 is TGTGCCAGCGGGAGGGATCTTACCTACGAGCAGTACTTC. As protein: CASGRDLTYEQYF.

This chain joins TRBV7-2 and TRBJ2-1; 7 positions agree with TRBD1. CDR1 and CDR2 from the germline V gene are SGHTA and FQGNSA. The CDR3 covers 15 residues. Germline trimming cut 3 bases from V and 7 bases from J; bases unmatched to any gene: 9. CDR3: CASSLVGTDQNEQFF. The CDR3, as DNA: TGTGCCAGCAGCTTGGTTGGGACAGACCAAAATGAGCAGTTCTTC. The full variable domain, rest sourced from reference TRBV7-2 and TRBJ2-1, is GAGVSQSPSNKVTEKGKDVELRCDPISGHTALYWYRQSLGQGLEFLIYFQGNSAPDKSGLPSDRFSAERTGGSVSTLTIQRTQQEDSAVYLCASSLVGTDQNEQFFGPGTRLTVL.

The genes are TRBV5-1 and TRBJ1-2; 8 nucleotides align to TRBD1. Losses at the gene ends were 3 bases for V and 5 bases for J; bases not matched to a gene: 6. CDR1 is SGHRS and CDR2 is YFSETQ in the germline V gene. The CDR3 has 14 residues. The CDR3 DNA follows: TGCGCCAGCAGCTCCGGACAGGGAACATATGGCTACACCTTC. Amino acid sequence: CASSSGQGTYGYTF.

This clonotype was seen a handful of times. The V gene is TRBV10-3, the J gene TRBJ2-5, with D hard to call. The CDR3 covers 13 residues. The germline gives CDR1 ENHRY, CDR2 SYGVKD. Deletions cut 11 bases from V and 5 bases from J, with 18 bases between. The CDR3, as DNA: TGTGCCGCCAGAGCCAGCGCCGCTGAGACCCAGTACTTC. The encoded protein is CAARASAAETQYF.

This clonotype was seen a handful of times. The V and J genes are TRBV12-3 or TRBV12-4 and TRBJ2-1; D unresolved. The CDR3 length is 14 residues. V lost 5 bases and J 6 bases, leaving 14 bases between the germline ends. CDR3 sequence: CASSPQVGSNEQFF. In DNA, the CDR3 is TGTGCCAGCAGTCCCCAAGTCGGGTCCAATGAGCAGTTCTTC.

This chain connects TRBV28 to TRBJ2-3; 8 nucleotides match TRBD2. Trimming took 7 bases from V and 2 from J; bases not matched to a gene: 8. CDR1 is MDHEN and CDR2 is SYDVKM in the germline V gene. The CDR3 length is 15 residues. CDR3 sequence: CASNTGGGFTDTQYF. CDR3 DNA sequence: TGTGCCAGCAACACGGGGGGGGGATTCACAGATACGCAGTATTTT.

The chain recombines TRBV6-5 with TRBJ2-5; D ambiguous. V lost 0 bases and J 7 bases, leaving 9 bases between the germline ends. Germline CDR1 and CDR2: MNHEY and SVGAGI. The CDR3 runs to 13 residues. The DNA of the CDR3 is TGTGCCAGCAGTTACTCGACCACCGGGACCCAGTACTTC. Its protein is CASSYSTTGTQYF.

DNA for the CDR3: TGTGCCAGCAGCACGACAGGGCCCAGCACAGATACGCAGTATTTT. Translating gives CASSTTGPSTDTQYF. V gene TRBV7-2 combines with J gene TRBJ2-3; 7 positions match TRBD1. CDR1 and CDR2 from the germline V gene are SGHTA and FQGNSA. V trimming: 5 bases; J trimming: 0 bases; junction bases outside the gene matches: 5. This CDR3 has 15 residues.

This clonotype turned up a few times. The rearrangement links TRBV12-3 or TRBV12-4 to TRBJ2-3; tentative D call: TRBD1 (5 bases). The V end lost 7 bases, the J end lost 2 bases, and 13 bases lay between the germline ends. The CDR3 contains 14 residues. The CDR3: CASTPPGYTDTQYF. CDR3 bases: TGTGCCAGCACCCCTCCAGGGTACACAGATACGCAGTATTTT.

This clonotype has more than one count but fewer than ten. J is TRBJ1-2 and V is TRBV12-3 or TRBV12-4; 7 bases map to TRBD1. V shed 7 bases, J shed 7 bases, and the junction held 9 bases outside the gene matches. The CDR3 is 13 amino acids. The CDR3 sequence is CASKIQGLSGYTF. CDR3 DNA sequence: TGTGCCAGCAAGATACAGGGGTTAAGTGGCTACACCTTC.

The chain carries TRBV20-1 and TRBJ2-1; 8 bases fit TRBD2. There are 16 residues in the CDR3. Germline V lookup: CDR1 DFQATT, CDR2 SNEGSKA (reference sequence). J gave up 2 bases and V 3 bases, and 9 bases lay outside the gene matches. The CDR3 reads CSASPPGLGPYNEQFF. The CDR3 coding sequence is TGCAGTGCTAGTCCGCCGGGACTAGGACCCTACAATGAGCAGTTCTTC.

This sequence joins TRBV4-1 and TRBJ2-1, with D unresolved. The V end lost 3 bases, the J end lost 5 bases, and 11 bases lay between the germline ends. Per the germline V gene, CDR1 is MGHRA and CDR2 is YSYEKL. The CDR3 spans 14 residues. This CDR3 is CASSQAVINNEQFF. CDR3 DNA: TGCGCCAGCAGCCAGGCAGTGATTAACAATGAGCAGTTCTTC.

The sample holds one count of this clonotype. This sequence joins TRBV20-1 and TRBJ2-4; D might be TRBD1 (5 bases). The tail of the sequence fits TRBJ2-7 better, so the J call may be wrong. Germline CDR1 is DFQATT and CDR2 is SNEGSKA (reference sequence). The CDR3 has 12 residues. For the CDR3, the DNA is TGCAGTGCTAGGAAGGGGATCAACGAGCAGTACTTC. As protein: CSARKGINEQYF.

The CDR3 reads CASSSTPTGLNTEAFF. The CDR3 region has the DNA TGTGCCAGCAGCTCAACCCCGACAGGGCTGAACACTGAAGCTTTCTTT. The V gene is TRBV7-9, the J gene TRBJ1-1; 7 positions match TRBD1. Germline lookup yields CDR1 SEHNR and CDR2 FQNEAQ (reference sequence). The CDR3 runs to 16 residues. V gave up 4 bases and J gave up 0 bases; unmatched junction bases: 8.

This clonotype was recorded a few times. The genes are TRBV20-1 and TRBJ1-2, with D unresolved. Trimming took off 4 bases at V and 6 bases at J, with 9 bases between the two ends. The germline CDR1 and CDR2 sequences are DFQATT and SNEGSKA (reference sequence). CDR3 length equals 11 residues. CDR3 bases: TGCAGTGCTATTATGATTAATGGCTACACCTTC. Its translation is CSAIMINGYTF.